This T cell receptor (beta chain) was captured by sequencing in a study of T-cell reconstitution after alpha-beta-depleted transplantation in children. Study outcomes and limitations: Several hundred graft clones that had expanded were reportedly the source of alpha-beta T cells about two months after transplant. High day-60 TCRbeta diversity in some patients came from surviving recipient T cells and thymic progenitors. When one year had passed after transplant, most T-cell counts and diversity came from newly produced T cells.

This clonotype was recorded at least ten times. What it binds is unknown. The V and J ends lost 3 bases and 2 bases, in that order; junction bases with no gene match: 3. The germline V gene encodes CDR1 SGHRS and CDR2 YFSETQ. The length of the CDR3 is 14 residues. Using unique molecular identifiers, the investigators prepared the TCRbeta library. TCRdb processed the PCR reads anew with MiXCR; each CDR3 protein has one entry. The sample lists under 300,000 distinct CDR3 sequences, approximately 10% occurring once. Material: peripheral blood, obtained 180 days after TCRalphabeta/CD19-depleted stem cell transplant. The chain has TRBV5-1 and TRBJ2-5; 8 nucleotides match TRBD2. The receptor comes from a male patient between 2 and 15 years old who had a stem cell transplant for chronic granulomatous disease, so the T cells may come from the graft donor. CDR3 sequence: CASSSGGSQETQYF. The CDR3 bases are TGCGCCAGCAGCTCGGGGGGGTCACAAGAGACCCAGTACTTC.